This passage covers 8 T cell receptor beta chains from one sample sequenced in a study of T cell responses to AZD1222 COVID-19 vaccine. Here immunoSEQ multiplex PCR was the method, and the copy in TCRdb shows in-frame clones only, minus some. The sample lists 130,000 to 150,000 clones; around nine tenths were seen once. The sequences come from peripheral blood, collected on day 0 of MenACWY control vaccination. These receptors all come from an adult in good health.

The chain has TRBV7-2 and TRBJ1-3; D call uncertain. The germline V gene encodes CDR1 SGHTA and CDR2 FQGNSA. Deletions cut 1 base from V and 2 bases from J, with 6 bases between. The CDR3 loop spans 14 amino acids. DNA for the CDR3: TGTGCCAGCAGCTTAGGGACTACTGGAAACACCATATATTTT. It translates to CASSLGTTGNTIYF. The whole variable domain, remainder taken from reference TRBV7-2 and TRBJ1-3, is GAGVSQSPSNKVTEKGKDVELRCDPISGHTALYWYRQSLGQGLEFLIYFQGNSAPDKSGLPSDRFSAERTGGSVSTLTIQRTQQEDSAVYLCASSLGTTGNTIYFGEGSWLTVV.

CDR3 nucleotide sequence: TGTGCCAGCAGCGAGTCTTTCTCTTCACCCCTCCACTTT. Translating gives CASSESFSSPLHF. The chain employs TRBV9 and TRBJ1-6; D gene uncertain. The V end lost 3 bases, the J end lost 9 bases, and 10 bases lay between the germline ends. CDR1 and CDR2 (germline): SGDLS, YYNGEE. The CDR3 spans 13 residues.

There are a few counts of this clone. This chain connects TRBV6-5 to TRBJ2-5; 10 nucleotides match TRBD2. The trim removed 4 bases at V and 5 bases at J, leaving 10 bases unmatched. CDR1 and CDR2 (germline): MNHEY, SVGAGI. The length of the CDR3 is 16 residues. The CDR3 protein is CASSSPEAGGKETQYF. DNA for the CDR3: TGTGCCAGCAGTTCGCCTGAAGCGGGGGGGAAGGAGACCCAGTACTTC.

This chain connects TRBV11-2 to TRBJ2-2; 8 bases agree with TRBD1. The CDR3 is 15 amino acids. The V and J ends lost 5 bases and 1 base, in that order; junction bases with no gene match: 3. In germline, CDR1 is SGHAT, CDR2 FQNNGV. The CDR3 protein is CASSLRGLNTGELFF. The CDR3 DNA reads as TGTGCCAGCAGCCTCAGGGGGCTGAACACCGGGGAGCTGTTTTTT.

V gene TRBV11-3 combines with J gene TRBJ2-7; D gene ambiguous. Trimming took off 0 bases at V and 4 bases at J, with 7 bases between the two ends. Germline V gene sequence: CDR1 SGHNT, CDR2 YENEEA. CDR3 length: 13 residues. DNA for the CDR3: TGTGCCAGCAGCTTAGAGTTTGGGTACGAGCAGTACTTC. Translated: CASSLEFGYEQYF.

This chain links TRBV6-5 with TRBJ2-5; 9 bases are a match to TRBD2. CDR3 length: 16 amino acids. Per the germline V gene, CDR1 is MNHEY and CDR2 is SVGAGI. V lost 0 bases to trimming and J lost 2 bases; unmatched junction nucleotides: 4. CDR3 nucleotide sequence: TGTGCCAGCAGTTACTCACCCAGCGGGGGGCAAGAGACCCAGTACTTC. It specifies CASSYSPSGGQETQYF.

The chain is built from TRBV30 and TRBJ2-7; D might be TRBD2 (5 bases). The germline CDR1 and CDR2 sequences are GTSNPN and SVGIG (reference sequence). V dropped 3 bases and J dropped 3 bases, with 18 bases sitting between them. The CDR3 is 15 amino acids. CDR3 loop: CAWRTAQRMGYEQYF. The CDR3 DNA sequence: TGTGCCTGGAGAACGGCCCAGCGGATGGGCTACGAGCAGTACTTC.

The chain combines TRBV27 with TRBJ2-7, with 12 nucleotides matching TRBD2. CDR3 length: 15 residues. Germline assignment: CDR1 MNHEY and CDR2 SMNVEV (reference sequence). Unmatched junction bases numbered 6, after V lost 2 bases and J lost 7 bases. CDR3 DNA: TGTGCCAGCAGTTTAGCTCGGCTAGCGGGAGGGGAGCAGTACTTC. This codes for CASSLARLAGGEQYF.